Shown below are 13 T cell receptor beta chains from a single sample sequenced in a study of regulatory T cells in long-lasting Graves disease. Libraries of TCR beta came from iRepertoire HTBI primers plus Arm-PCR of CDR3 regions. MiXCR was run by TCRdb on the multiplex PCR reads, yielding one entry per CDR3 protein. The data contain some 250,000 distinct CDR3 sequences, around 21% of them singletons. Time point of the sample: newly diagnosed GD, antithyroid drugs for less than 3 months. The TCR library used RNA extracted from PBMCs. The material sequenced was peripheral blood mononuclear cells (PBMCs), taken at new diagnosis, from a patient treated with antithyroid drugs. Every receptor here comes from a female donor with Graves disease.

This clonotype showed up just once. This could be a read error, since a much larger clone is one nucleotide away. The rearrangement joins TRBV5-1 to TRBJ2-2; 10 nucleotides agree with TRBD2. Germline CDR1 and CDR2: SGHRS and YFSETQ. This CDR3 contains 19 residues. This chain's CDR3 is CASSLEVTSGLANTGEPFF. In DNA form, the CDR3 reads TGCGCCAGCAGCTTGGAAGTGACTAGCGGGCTTGCGAACACCGGGGAGCCGTTTTTT.

The chain recombines TRBV9 with TRBJ2-1; tentatively, D is TRBD1 or TRBD2 (5 bases each). The CDR3 consists of 15 residues. V was cut by 2 bases and J by 2 bases, with 11 bases left in between. Looked up from germline, CDR1 is SGDLS and CDR2 is YYNGEE. CDR3 region: CASSVGDMPYNEQFF. As DNA, the CDR3 is TGTGCCAGCAGCGTGGGGGATATGCCCTACAATGAGCAGTTCTTC.

This clonotype has just a few counts. With a much larger clone just one base away, this may be a read error. The chain uses TRBV27 and TRBJ1-1, with D maybe TRBD1 (5 bases). Germline V gene sequence: CDR1 MNHEY, CDR2 SMNVEV (reference sequence). Between the trimmed V and J ends, which lost 6 bases and 0 bases, there was a span of 8 bases. This CDR3 is 13 amino acids long. The CDR3 DNA reads as TGTGCCAGCAGGCTCAGGGTGAACACTGAAGCTTTCTTT. It encodes CASRLRVNTEAFF.

This chain uses TRBV20-1 with TRBJ2-3, with 11 bases matching TRBD2. The trim removed 4 bases at V and 0 bases at J, leaving 3 bases unmatched. The CDR3 runs 15 residues. CDR1 and CDR2 (germline): DFQATT, SNEGSKA (reference sequence). The CDR3 loop is CSATTSGDSTDTQYF. The CDR3 DNA reads as TGCAGTGCTACGACTAGCGGGGATAGCACAGATACGCAGTATTTT.

Worth noting for this clonotype: This likely traces to a read error, being one base from a far larger clone. No conserved phenylalanine or tryptophan ends this CDR3, so it is likely a read error. The chain recombines TRBV11-2 with TRBJ2-1; 12 nucleotides line up with TRBD1. J gave up 6 bases and V 4 bases, and 4 bases lay outside the gene matches. CDR1 is SGHAT, CDR2 FQNNGV, per germline. The CDR3 length is 15 residues. The DNA for the CDR3 is TGTGCCAGCAGCTCGACGGGACAGGGGGCCAATGAGCAGTTCCTC. Translated: CASSSTGQGANEQFL.

This clonotype appeared many times. The rearrangement links TRBV20-1 to TRBJ2-7; 8 positions match TRBD2. J was trimmed by 5 bases and V by 3 bases; bases with no gene match: 6. CDR3 length: 13 amino acids. CDR1 is DFQATT and CDR2 is SNEGSKA in the germline V gene (reference sequence). CDR3 bases: TGCAGTGCTAGCGGGAGGGCTGGCCACGAGCAGTACTTC. It yields the protein CSASGRAGHEQYF.

The rearrangement links TRBV7-9 to TRBJ2-2; D is ambiguous. The ends were cut back, 5 bases at V and 6 bases at J, with 13 bases in the middle. Germline V lookup: CDR1 SEHNR, CDR2 FQNEAQ (reference sequence). The length of the CDR3 is 14 residues. The chain's CDR3 is CASSRLLDAGELFF. CDR3 DNA sequence: TGTGCCAGCAGCCGATTATTAGATGCCGGGGAGCTGTTTTTT.

This clonotype was seen repeatedly, ten times or more. The chain has TRBV15 and TRBJ2-3; maybe TRBD1 (6 bases). The CDR3 sequence is 18 residues long. The V end was cut by 2 bases, the J end by 5 bases, with 23 bases between. CDR1 LNHNV and CDR2 YYDKDF come from the germline V gene (reference sequence). CDR3 nucleotide sequence: TGTGCCACCAGCAGATCCCAGGGGAATCCCTTCGAAGGAGATACGCAGTATTTT. This codes for CATSRSQGNPFEGDTQYF.

The chain has TRBV20-1 and TRBJ2-7; 9 nucleotides line up with TRBD1. The V and J ends lost 3 bases and 2 bases, in that order; junction bases with no gene match: 8. Germline-derived CDR1 and CDR2 are DFQATT and SNEGSKA (reference sequence). The CDR3 has 15 amino acids. The CDR3 nucleotides read TGCAGTGCTAGCCTCAGTACAGGGGGCGCCTACGAGCAGTACTTC. As protein: CSASLSTGGAYEQYF.

The chain couples TRBV20-1 to TRBJ2-2, with D tentatively TRBD2 (5 bases). Trimming removed 0 bases from V and 7 bases from J, with 12 bases in between. The CDR3 is made up of 14 amino acids. CDR1 is DFQATT, CDR2 SNEGSKA, per germline (reference sequence). CDR3 sequence (DNA): TGCAGTGCTAGAGATCCGGGGATGGGCGGGGAGCTGTTTTTT. Translating it yields CSARDPGMGGELFF.

This clonotype was detected a few times. A read error may be the cause here, since a much bigger clone is one base away. This chain joins TRBV2 and TRBJ1-2, with D perhaps TRBD1 (6 bases). Germline CDR1 reads SNHLY; CDR2 reads FYNNEI. The CDR3 covers 14 residues. The CDR3 is CATTTGTGTAFGAF. The CDR3 DNA follows: TGTGCCACTACCACAGGAACAGGGACCGCTTTCGGGGCCTTC.

This clonotype showed up many times. The chain carries TRBV3-1 and TRBJ2-5; 8 bases agree with TRBD1. Germline loops: CDR1 LGHDT, CDR2 YNNKEL (reference sequence). The V gene end was trimmed by 4 bases and the J gene end by 5 bases; junction bases not matched to a gene: 9. The CDR3 sequence is 15 residues long. CDR3 nucleotides: TGTGCCAGCAGCCCAGGACAGGGTGGCATGGAGACCCAGTACTTC. Translation: CASSPGQGGMETQYF.

This clonotype was seen at least ten times. This rearrangement joins TRBV7-8 to TRBJ2-4; TRBD2 agrees at 7 bases. Germline trimming cut 1 base from V and 7 bases from J; bases unmatched to any gene: 7. CDR3 length: 15 residues. Germline CDR1 is SGHVS and CDR2 is FQNEAQ. Written as DNA, the CDR3 is TGTGCCAGCAGCTTAGAGGGAGGGATGGGGAACATTCAGTACTTC. As protein: CASSLEGGMGNIQYF.